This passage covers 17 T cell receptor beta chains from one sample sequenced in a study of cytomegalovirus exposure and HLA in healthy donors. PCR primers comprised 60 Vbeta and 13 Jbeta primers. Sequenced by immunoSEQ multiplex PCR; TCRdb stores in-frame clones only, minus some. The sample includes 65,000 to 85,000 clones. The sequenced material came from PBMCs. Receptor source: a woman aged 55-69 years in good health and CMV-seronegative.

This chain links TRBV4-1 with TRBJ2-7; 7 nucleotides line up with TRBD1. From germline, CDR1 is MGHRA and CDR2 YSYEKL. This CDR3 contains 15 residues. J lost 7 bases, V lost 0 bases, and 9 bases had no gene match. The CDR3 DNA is TGCGCCAGCAGCCAAGAACCTAAGGGCAGGGGGGAGCAGTACTTC. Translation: CASSQEPKGRGEQYF.

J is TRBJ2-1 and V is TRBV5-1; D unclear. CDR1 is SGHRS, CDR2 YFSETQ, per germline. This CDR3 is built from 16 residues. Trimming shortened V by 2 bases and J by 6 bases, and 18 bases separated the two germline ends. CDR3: CASSFKFGGSSNEQFF. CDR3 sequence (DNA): TGCGCCAGCAGCTTCAAGTTTGGTGGTAGTTCCAATGAGCAGTTCTTC.

Here the CDR3 DNA reads TGCGCCAGCAGCCAAGGTCGATGGGGGGGGCAGGGGAAACTGTTTTTT. Amino acid sequence: CASSQGRWGGQGKLFF. This chain joins TRBV4-3 and TRBJ1-4, with D possibly TRBD1 on 6 matching bases. The CDR3 length is 16 residues. The V gene lost 1 base and the J gene lost 11 bases, with 20 bases spanning the gap. Germline CDR1 reads LGHNA; CDR2 reads YSLEER.

CDR3 nucleotide sequence: TGTGCCATCACTTCTGGGGGCGGCTACGAGCAGTACTTC. This codes for CAITSGGGYEQYF. This sequence joins TRBV10-3 and TRBJ2-7; weak D call: TRBD1 (6 bases). This CDR3 region has 13 residues. Germline CDR1 is ENHRY and CDR2 is SYGVKD. Between the trimmed V and J ends, which lost 7 bases and 3 bases, there was a span of 13 bases.

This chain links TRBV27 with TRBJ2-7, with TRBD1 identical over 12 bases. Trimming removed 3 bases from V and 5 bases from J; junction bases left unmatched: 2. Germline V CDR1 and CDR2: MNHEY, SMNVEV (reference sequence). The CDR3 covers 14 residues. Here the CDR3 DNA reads TGTGCCAGCAGTTTGTGGGACAGGGGGCACGAGCAGTACTTC. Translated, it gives CASSLWDRGHEQYF.

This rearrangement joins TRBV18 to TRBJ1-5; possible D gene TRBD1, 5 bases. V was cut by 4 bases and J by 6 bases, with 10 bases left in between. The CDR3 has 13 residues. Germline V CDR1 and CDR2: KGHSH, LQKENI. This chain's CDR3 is CASSQDRSQPQHF. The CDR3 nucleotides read TGTGCCAGCTCACAAGACAGATCTCAGCCCCAGCATTTT.

This CDR3 is CASSGLWTGSTDTQYF. In DNA, the CDR3 is TGTGCCAGCAGCGGACTTTGGACAGGGTCCACAGATACGCAGTATTTT. The chain carries TRBV7-9 and TRBJ2-3, with 8 bases identical to TRBD1. This CDR3 spans 16 amino acids. V was clipped by 5 bases and J by 2 bases; unmatched bases: 9. CDR1 and CDR2 from the germline V gene are SEHNR and FQNEAQ (reference sequence). The complete variable domain, with remaining parts taken from reference TRBV7-9 and TRBJ2-3, reads DTGVSQNPRHKITKRGQNVTFRCDPISEHNRLYWYRQTLGQGPEFLTYFQNEAQLEKSRLLSDRFSAERPKGSFSTLEIQRTEQGDSAMYLCASSGLWTGSTDTQYFGPGTRLTVL.

As DNA, the CDR3 is TGTGCCAGCACATCCACTAGCGAATCCTACGAGCAGTACTTC. This gives the protein CASTSTSESYEQYF. The rearrangement joins TRBV7-9 to TRBJ2-7, with 7 bases matching TRBD2. Losses at the gene ends were 7 bases for V and 1 base for J; bases not matched to a gene: 7. This CDR3 has 14 residues. Germline CDR1 reads SEHNR; CDR2 reads FQNEAQ (reference sequence).

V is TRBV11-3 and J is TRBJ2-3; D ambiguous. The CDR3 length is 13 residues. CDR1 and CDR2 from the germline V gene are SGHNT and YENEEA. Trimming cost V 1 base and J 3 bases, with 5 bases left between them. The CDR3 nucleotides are TGTGCCAGCAGCTTAGGGCAGACAGATACGCAGTATTTT. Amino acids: CASSLGQTDTQYF.

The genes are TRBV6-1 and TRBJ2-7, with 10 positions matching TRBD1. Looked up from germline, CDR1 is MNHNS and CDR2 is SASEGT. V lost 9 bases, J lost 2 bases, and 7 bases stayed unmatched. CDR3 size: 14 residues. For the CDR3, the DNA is TGTGCCAGTGTGCGGGACAGGGGACCCTACGAGCAGTACTTC. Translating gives CASVRDRGPYEQYF.

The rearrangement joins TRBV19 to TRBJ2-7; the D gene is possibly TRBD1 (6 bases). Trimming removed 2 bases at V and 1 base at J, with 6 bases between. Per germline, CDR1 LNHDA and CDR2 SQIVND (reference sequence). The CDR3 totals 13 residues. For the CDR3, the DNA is TGTGCCAGTAGTATAACAGGGTCCTACGAGCAGTACTTC. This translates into CASSITGSYEQYF.

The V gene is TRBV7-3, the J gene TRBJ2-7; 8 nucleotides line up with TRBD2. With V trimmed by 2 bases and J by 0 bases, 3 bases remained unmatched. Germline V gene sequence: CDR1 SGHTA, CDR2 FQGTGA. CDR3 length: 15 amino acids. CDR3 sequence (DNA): TGTGCCAGCAGCTTAGGCGGGAGGAGCTCCTACGAGCAGTACTTC. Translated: CASSLGGRSSYEQYF.

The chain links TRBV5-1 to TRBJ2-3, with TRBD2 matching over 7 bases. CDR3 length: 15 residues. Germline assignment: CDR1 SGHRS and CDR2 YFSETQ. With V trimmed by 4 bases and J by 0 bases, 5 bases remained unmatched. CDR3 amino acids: CASSPIAGSTDTQYF. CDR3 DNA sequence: TGCGCCAGCAGCCCCATAGCGGGTAGCACAGATACGCAGTATTTT.

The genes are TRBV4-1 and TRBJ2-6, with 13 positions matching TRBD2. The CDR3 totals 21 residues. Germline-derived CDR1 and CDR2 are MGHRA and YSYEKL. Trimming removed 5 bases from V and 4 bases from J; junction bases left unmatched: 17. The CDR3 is CASSVRTSGSVYRGGANVLTF. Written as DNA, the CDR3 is TGCGCCAGCAGCGTCCGGACTAGCGGGAGTGTCTACAGGGGAGGGGCCAACGTCCTGACTTTC.

The CDR3 nucleotides are TGTGCCAGCAGCCCCGGACAGGGGGCCTACGAGCAGTACTTC. It codes for CASSPGQGAYEQYF. The chain employs TRBV9 and TRBJ2-7, with 10 bases that match TRBD1. CDR3 length: 14 amino acids. V gave up 4 bases and J gave up 2 bases; unmatched junction bases: 3. Looked up from germline, CDR1 is SGDLS and CDR2 is YYNGEE.

In nucleotides, the CDR3 is TGTGCCAGTAGTATCGCCCCTCGGTACGAGCAGTACTTC. It codes for CASSIAPRYEQYF. The chain has TRBV19 and TRBJ2-5; D is ambiguous. The closer fit of TRBJ2-7 to the DNA end suggests the J call may be wrong. Germline-derived CDR1 and CDR2 are LNHDA and SQIVND (reference sequence). The CDR3 has 13 amino acids.

The CDR3: CASTYPGGADQPQHF. Here the CDR3 DNA reads TGTGCCAGCACCTACCCAGGGGGCGCGGATCAGCCCCAGCATTTT. This sequence joins TRBV11-3 and TRBJ1-5, with TRBD1 matching 8 bases. Germline CDR1 and CDR2: SGHNT and YENEEA. This CDR3 has 15 amino acids. The trim removed 7 bases at V and 5 bases at J, leaving 10 bases unmatched.